This TCR beta chain stems from a study of CD8+ T cells in alopecia areata (dated by TCRdb to about 2018). In the study overall: The treated patients took part in an open-label pilot trial in which moderate-to-severe alopecia areata was treated with oral tofacitinib at 5 to 10 mg twice daily. Patients received tofacitinib for 6 to 18 months and were then followed off drug for 6 months to check for delayed response and recurrence. To study T cell clonal expansion in alopecia areata, the researchers applied high-throughput TCRbeta sequencing to both the C3H/HeJ mouse model and human patients. In humans, TCRbeta sequencing was performed on scalp tissue and on sorted CD4+ and CD8+ peripheral blood T cells from healthy controls and from patients with patchy or totalis/universalis alopecia areata. Biopsies were taken from tofacitinib-treated patients at baseline and at 4 and 24 weeks of treatment, and a later scalp biopsy was taken in several of the tofacitinib-treated patients. Clonality in the scalp was compared among normal scalp (n=4), patchy alopecia areata scalp (n=8), and alopecia totalis/universalis scalp (n=8). RNA was extracted with the PAXgene miRNA kit for fixed scalp, the miRNeasy kit for PBMCs, and the RNeasy kit for mouse skin. TCRbeta CDR3 regions were amplified by immunoSEQ multiplex PCR using 35 Vbeta forward and 13 Jbeta reverse primers. Results and caveats for the whole study, not just this receptor: TCR sequences shared between patients were less clear than in mice, possibly partly because of HLA diversity in the patient population. Unlike mouse skin, which is dominated by gammadelta T cells, normal human skin has resident alphabeta T cells that are also sequenced, and this complicates analysis of the scalp TCR repertoire. Compared with normal scalp, lesional scalp, particularly in alopecia totalis/universalis, had higher clonality and more expanded CD8+ clones, which suggests antigenic drive.

Interpreted using the paper, the time point label stands for: baseline before oral tofacitinib. From alopecia areata patients, peripheral blood was collected along with lesional scalp punch biopsies. PBMCs were isolated by density centrifugation and stained for CD3, CD4 and CD8, after which CD4+ and CD8+ T cells were sorted on a FACSAria. Of note for this clone: The antigen it recognizes is unknown. The record has no base qualities; no much larger clone is one base away.

V drops 2 bases and J drops 5 bases, leaving 5 bases in between. The CDR1 and CDR2 encoded by the germline V gene (reference sequence) are SEHNR and FQNEAQ. The CDR3 numbers 12 residues from cysteine through phenylalanine. The only DNA kept is the CDR3, 36 bases in frame from the first base. The method behind the library was the immunoSEQ multiplex PCR assay. To provide template for TCR sequencing, every sample had RNA extracted and reverse transcribed into cDNA. SuperScript III was used for first-strand cDNA synthesis, primed with a 2:1 mix of oligo-dT and random hexamers. A synthetic immune receptor repertoire was used to measure amplification bias, and any remaining bias was corrected computationally. In the source study's methods: Raw reads were preprocessed to remove errors, and CDR3 was defined by IMGT conventions from the conserved cysteine to phenylalanine. Clonality was computed by normalizing Shannon entropy by log2 of the number of productive unique TCRs and subtracting the result from 1. Whether each scalp clone was CD4 or CD8 was inferred by checking scalp TCRbeta sequences against the CD4 and CD8 repertoires from sorted blood. Entries here come from immuneACCESS through TCRdb and include only in-frame sequences with V and J called. Some clones fail to appear in such tables; in the studies checked, an unresolved V gene covers under half of the shortfall, and the cause of the remainder is unknown. D and trimming come from the DNA, and the V and J calls and clone size come from that table. This sample lists some 130,000 clones; about three fifths were detected once. 5% to 7% of the sample goes to the ten largest clones.

The chain is assembled from TRBV7-9 and TRBJ2-3; too little of a D gene remains to name it. The receptor was derived from a human donor with alopecia areata. The sequences come from CD4+ T cells sorted from blood, collected at week 0. The CDR3 amino acid sequence is: CASSLMGDTQYF. The DNA is TGTGCCAGCAGCTTAATGGGAGATACGCAGTATTTT.